This T cell receptor beta chain was sequenced in a study of identical twins. About this clonotype: Its antigen is as yet unknown.

Germline CDR1 and CDR2: SGHTA and FQGNSA. Trimming cost V 5 bases and J 6 bases; bases outside gene matches: 4. The CDR3 spans 14 residues. Whole-study results and caveats: Whereas memory repertoires showed no such difference, abundant cord blood beta clonotypes carried fewer insertions. Conclusions rested on cross-sectional statistics rather than following the same donors. Invariant T cells like MAIT and iNKT could partly confound the zero-insertion analyses. Sharing of beta out-of-frame sequences by twins showed a weaker excess.

TCRdb ran MiXCR on the 5' RACE reads and lists one entry per CDR3 protein. Among about 240,000 distinct CDR3 sequences listed, over 9.5% were seen once. The same specimen was also included in a second study, on yellow fever vaccine responses in identical twins.

This receptor was obtained from a woman aged 18-35 years in good health. The rearrangement uses TRBV7-2 and TRBJ2-2; 9 positions agree with TRBD1. Material: memory (CD45RO+) T cells sorted from blood. The CDR3, as DNA: TGTGCCAGCAGCGAACAGGGGGCGGCCGGGGAGCTGTTTTTT. This codes for CASSEQGAAGELFF.